The 28 T cell receptor beta chains below were found in one sample sequenced in a study of T cell responses to AZD1222 COVID-19 vaccine. Profiled with immunoSEQ multiplex PCR; TCRdb holds only in-frame clones, not every one. The sample comprises tens of thousands of clones, about nine tenths of which are singletons, and 4.2% rests with the top ten. Sequencing used peripheral blood, obtained on day 0 of AZD1222 vaccination. The receptors here all came from an adult in good health.

V is TRBV7-9 and J is TRBJ2-5; D is perhaps TRBD2 (5 bases). This CDR3 is 15 amino acids long. The germline V gene has CDR1 SEHNR and CDR2 FQNEAQ (reference sequence). V was pared by 4 bases and J by 1 base, with 13 bases between. As DNA, the CDR3 is TGTGCCAGCAGCTACCCGGACTTCGCCCAAGAGACCCAGTACTTC. Translated: CASSYPDFAQETQYF.

This sequence joins TRBV7-3 and TRBJ2-1; weak D call: TRBD2 (7 bases). The germline V and J ends were trimmed by 5 bases and 6 bases, with 23 bases remaining between them. The CDR3 has 17 amino acids. Germline loops: CDR1 SGHTA, CDR2 FQGTGA. The CDR3 nucleotides are TGTGCCAGCAGCCTTACGACGGGCGGGGGACATTTCAATGAGCAGTTCTTC. This sequence encodes CASSLTTGGGHFNEQFF.

The genes are TRBV6-6 and TRBJ1-5; 7 bases fit TRBD1. CDR1 and CDR2 (germline): MNHNY, SVGAGI (reference sequence). This CDR3 comprises 15 residues. V dropped 5 bases and J dropped 3; count of bases not matched to a gene: 7. CDR3 nucleotide sequence: TGTGCCAGCAGTCCCATGACAGGGATCAATCAGCCCCAGCATTTT. Its translation is CASSPMTGINQPQHF.

The V and J genes are TRBV6-4 and TRBJ1-1; 9 bases align to TRBD1. Trimming removed 2 bases from V and 2 bases from J; junction bases left unmatched: 6. The CDR3 has 16 residues. CDR1 MRHNA and CDR2 SNTAGT come from the germline V gene. CDR3 sequence reads: CASSDPGQGNNTEAFF. CDR3 DNA: TGTGCCAGCAGTGACCCCGGACAGGGGAATAACACTGAAGCTTTCTTT.

The rearrangement links TRBV7-2 to TRBJ2-3; TRBD2 is a possible D gene (5 bases). The germline V gene has CDR1 SGHTA and CDR2 FQGNSA. With 6 bases removed from V and 6 bases from J, the gap between germline ends came to 16 bases. CDR3 length equals 14 residues. The CDR3 DNA reads TGTGCCAGCAGTCCGAACCTAGGGAGTGATACGCAGTATTTT. This translates into CASSPNLGSDTQYF.

The rearrangement links TRBV24-1 to TRBJ2-5, with 8 nucleotides matching TRBD2. The V gene end was trimmed by 5 bases and the J gene end by 5 bases; junction bases not matched to a gene: 9. This CDR3 spans 15 amino acids. CDR1 and CDR2 (germline): KGHDR, SFDVKD. The chain's CDR3 is CATSGKAGADETQYF. The CDR3 DNA reads as TGTGCCACCAGTGGAAAAGCGGGAGCGGATGAGACCCAGTACTTC.

The chain combines TRBV14 with TRBJ1-4; the D is unclear. V was shortened by 0 bases and J by 7 bases, with 6 bases between the two germline ends. Germline V gene lookup returns CDR1 SGHDN and CDR2 FVKESK. This CDR3 has 13 amino acids. The CDR3 protein is CASSQDSGEKLFF. CDR3 nucleotide sequence: TGTGCCAGCAGCCAAGATAGCGGTGAAAAACTGTTTTTT.

V is TRBV10-3 and J is TRBJ1-5; D possibly corresponds to TRBD1 (5 bases). V was trimmed by 5 bases and J by 5 bases, leaving 16 bases between them. Germline CDR1 is ENHRY and CDR2 is SYGVKD. The CDR3 loop spans 15 amino acids. Here the CDR3 reads CAISRTDPGDQPQHF. DNA of the CDR3: TGTGCCATCAGTCGAACAGATCCGGGGGATCAGCCCCAGCATTTT.

This clone appeared a single time. The chain has TRBV6-5 and TRBJ1-3; a possible D gene is TRBD1 (5 bases). The germline V gene has CDR1 MNHEY and CDR2 SVGAGI. V was trimmed by 2 bases and J by 4 bases, leaving 9 bases between them. This CDR3 is 14 amino acids long. The CDR3 nucleotides are TGTGCCAGCAGTTACCCGGACAAGGGAAACACCATATATTTT. Protein: CASSYPDKGNTIYF.

The V and J genes are TRBV30 and TRBJ2-3, with 9 positions matching TRBD2. This CDR3 is 13 amino acids long. The germline V gene has CDR1 GTSNPN and CDR2 SVGIG (reference sequence). V lost 5 bases and J lost 4; bases outside the gene matches: 4. The CDR3 nucleotides read TGTGCCTGGGGCGGGGGGGCCCCAGATACGCAGTATTTT. Translated: CAWGGGAPDTQYF.

V and J are TRBV6-5 and TRBJ1-2, with unresolved D. CDR1 is MNHEY, CDR2 SVGAGI, per germline. Between the trimmed V and J ends, which lost 6 bases and 4 bases, there was a span of 9 bases. CDR3 length: 12 amino acids. The CDR3 loop is CASRWESYGYTF. The DNA of the CDR3 is TGTGCCAGCAGGTGGGAGTCCTATGGCTACACCTTC.

The chain couples TRBV24-1 to TRBJ2-1, with D uncertain. CDR1 and CDR2 from the germline V gene are KGHDR and SFDVKD. V lost 4 bases to trimming and J lost 8 bases, with 17 bases between them. CDR3 length: 15 amino acids. CDR3 in amino acids: CATSDLGSSVYEQFF. CDR3 coding DNA: TGTGCCACCAGTGACCTCGGGTCCAGCGTTTATGAGCAGTTCTTC.

This clone appeared a single time. This sequence joins TRBV27 and TRBJ1-4; the D gene is possibly TRBD1 (5 bases). Germline CDR1 is MNHEY and CDR2 is SMNVEV (reference sequence). The CDR3 runs to 14 residues. V was trimmed by 7 bases and J by 8 bases, leaving 17 bases between them. Here the CDR3 reads CASTPRRRAEKLFF. For the CDR3, the DNA is TGTGCCAGCACCCCCCGGCGCAGGGCCGAAAAACTGTTTTTT.

As regards this clone: The same CDR3 arises from other DNA sequences in this sample as well. The chain has TRBV9 and TRBJ2-5; a possible D gene is TRBD2 (6 bases). Between the trimmed V and J ends, which lost 2 bases and 2 bases, there was a span of 7 bases. This CDR3 spans 13 amino acids. The germline V gene encodes CDR1 SGDLS and CDR2 YYNGEE. The CDR3 nucleotides are TGTGCCAGCAGCGTTAGCGGACAAGAGACCCAGTACTTC. Protein: CASSVSGQETQYF.

This chain links TRBV5-1 with TRBJ1-1, with D perhaps TRBD1 (5 bases). Germline CDR1 and CDR2: SGHRS and YFSETQ. This CDR3 contains 13 residues. Trimming took 4 bases from V and 3 from J, leaving 10 bases between them. CDR3 residues: CASSPREYTEAFF. CDR3 DNA: TGCGCCAGCAGCCCCAGGGAGTACACTGAAGCTTTCTTT.

The chain recombines TRBV5-6 with TRBJ1-2; D is unresolved. Per germline, CDR1 SGHDT and CDR2 YYEEEE. Trimming removed 0 bases from V and 1 base from J, with 10 bases in between. The CDR3 extends over 15 amino acids. Here the CDR3 reads CASSLDAGGNYGYTF. Written as DNA, the CDR3 is TGTGCCAGCAGCTTGGACGCAGGAGGTAACTATGGCTACACCTTC. The full variable domain, rest sourced from reference TRBV5-6 and TRBJ1-2, is DAGVTQSPTHLIKTRGQQVTLRCSPKSGHDTVSWYQQALGQGPQFIFQYYEEEERQRGNFPDRFSGHQFPNYSSELNVNALLLGDSALYLCASSLDAGGNYGYTFGSGTRLTVV.

The chain uses TRBV7-9 and TRBJ2-1; D is possibly TRBD1 (6 bases). This CDR3 comprises 14 residues. The germline V gene encodes CDR1 SEHNR and CDR2 FQNEAQ (reference sequence). The ends were cut back, 6 bases at V and 3 bases at J, with 12 bases in the middle. The CDR3 sequence is CASRGDTLYNEQFF. CDR3 DNA sequence: TGTGCCAGCAGGGGGGACACGCTCTACAATGAGCAGTTCTTC.

The chain links TRBV12-3 or TRBV12-4 to TRBJ1-6, with 8 bases that match TRBD1. The CDR3 runs to 13 residues. J was trimmed by 15 bases and V by 5 bases; bases with no gene match: 9. The CDR3 DNA reads as TGTGCCAGCAGTACCGGGACAGGTGCTCGCCTCCACTTT. It is translated as CASSTGTGARLHF.

The J gene is TRBJ1-2, the V gene TRBV18; 9 bases are a match to TRBD1. Germline values: CDR1 KGHSH, CDR2 LQKENI. J lost 1 base, V lost 2 bases, and 8 bases had no gene match. There are 17 residues in the CDR3. The CDR3: CASSPSGTGKLNYGYTF. CDR3 DNA: TGTGCCAGCTCACCATCCGGGACAGGGAAACTTAACTATGGCTACACCTTC. Using reference TRBV18 and TRBJ1-2 for the parts outside the CDR3, the full variable domain is NAGVMQNPRHLVRRRGQEARLRCSPMKGHSHVYWYRQLPEEGLKFMVYLQKENIIDESGMPKERFSAEFPKEGPSILRIQQVVRGDSAAYFCASSPSGTGKLNYGYTFGSGTRLTVV.

The chain carries TRBV7-9 and TRBJ1-2, with no clear D. The CDR3 length is 13 residues. V shed 5 bases and J shed 4 bases, with 11 bases lying between them. Germline assignment: CDR1 SEHNR and CDR2 FQNEAQ (reference sequence). Here the CDR3 reads CASSPQASYGYTF. The CDR3 DNA sequence: TGTGCCAGCAGCCCCCAGGCATCCTATGGCTACACCTTC.

The chain has TRBV5-1 and TRBJ1-3; D unresolved. This CDR3 spans 15 amino acids. CDR1 and CDR2 (germline): SGHRS, YFSETQ. V was pared by 0 bases and J by 0 bases, with 7 bases between. The CDR3, as DNA: TGCGCCAGCAGCTTGGCGGGCTACTCTGGAAACACCATATATTTT. It encodes CASSLAGYSGNTIYF.

This clone was seen just once. The chain has TRBV27 and TRBJ1-1, with D tentatively TRBD1 (5 bases). This CDR3 spans 15 amino acids. V dropped 2 bases and J dropped 1 base, with 11 bases sitting between them. The germline V gene has CDR1 MNHEY and CDR2 SMNVEV (reference sequence). CDR3 sequence: CASSLTGTGNTEAFF. CDR3 bases: TGTGCCAGCAGTTTAACCGGGACGGGGAACACTGAAGCTTTCTTT.

This sequence joins TRBV7-2 and TRBJ1-2; TRBD1 might be the D (6 bases). V lost 3 bases to trimming and J lost 4 bases, with 12 bases between them. The germline gives CDR1 SGHTA, CDR2 FQGNSA. The length of the CDR3 is 14 residues. CDR3 DNA sequence: TGTGCCAGCAGCTTCTACAGGGAAACCTATGGCTACACCTTC. It encodes CASSFYRETYGYTF.

The gene calls are TRBV5-4 and TRBJ2-7, with 8 bases lining up with TRBD1. This CDR3 has 15 amino acids. Germline V gene sequence: CDR1 SGHNT, CDR2 YYREEE (reference sequence). Unmatched junction bases numbered 9, after V lost 5 bases and J lost 2 bases. Here the CDR3 reads CASRSGQGTAYEQYF. CDR3 bases: TGTGCCAGCAGAAGCGGACAGGGTACCGCCTACGAGCAGTACTTC.

The CDR3 nucleotides read TGTGCCAGCAGCGCCTTAGGGGGGGCAGCTAATGAAAAACTGTTTTTT. Translation gives CASSALGGAANEKLFF. The rearrangement joins TRBV11-2 to TRBJ1-4; tentative D call: TRBD1 (6 bases). V was pared by 5 bases and J by 3 bases, with 16 bases between. Germline loops: CDR1 SGHAT, CDR2 FQNNGV. The CDR3 runs 16 residues.

The chain recombines TRBV19 with TRBJ2-6, with 11 bases matching TRBD1. From germline, CDR1 is LNHDA and CDR2 SQIVND (reference sequence). There are 17 residues in the CDR3. The V gene end was trimmed by 7 bases and the J gene end by 4 bases; junction bases not matched to a gene: 9. CDR3 nucleotides: TGTGCCAGTAATCAAGGACAGGGGGCGTTCGGGGCCAACGTCCTGACTTTC. Translation: CASNQGQGAFGANVLTF.

The chain joins TRBV13 to TRBJ2-3; 9 nucleotides agree with TRBD2. V lost 3 bases to trimming and J lost 3 bases; unmatched junction nucleotides: 4. This CDR3 has 15 amino acids. Looked up from germline, CDR1 is PRHDT and CDR2 is FYEKMQ (reference sequence). The CDR3 here is CASSFRLAGTDTQYF. Written as DNA, the CDR3 is TGTGCCAGCAGCTTTAGGCTAGCGGGGACAGATACGCAGTATTTT.

Written as DNA, the CDR3 is TGCAGCGTCCGAGGGTCCCCGGTGGATGGCTACACCTTC. Translated: CSVRGSPVDGYTF. The rearrangement uses TRBV29-1 and TRBJ1-2; no reliable D call. CDR1 and CDR2 from the germline V gene are SQVTM and ANQGSEA. This CDR3 spans 13 amino acids. Trimming took off 6 bases at V and 6 bases at J, with 17 bases between the two ends. Using reference TRBV29-1 and TRBJ1-2 for the parts outside the CDR3, the full variable domain is SAVISQKPSRDICQRGTSLTIQCQVDSQVTMMFWYRQQPGQSLTLIATANQGSEATYESGFVIDKFPISRPNLTFSTLTVSNMSPEDSSIYLCSVRGSPVDGYTFGSGTRLTVV.